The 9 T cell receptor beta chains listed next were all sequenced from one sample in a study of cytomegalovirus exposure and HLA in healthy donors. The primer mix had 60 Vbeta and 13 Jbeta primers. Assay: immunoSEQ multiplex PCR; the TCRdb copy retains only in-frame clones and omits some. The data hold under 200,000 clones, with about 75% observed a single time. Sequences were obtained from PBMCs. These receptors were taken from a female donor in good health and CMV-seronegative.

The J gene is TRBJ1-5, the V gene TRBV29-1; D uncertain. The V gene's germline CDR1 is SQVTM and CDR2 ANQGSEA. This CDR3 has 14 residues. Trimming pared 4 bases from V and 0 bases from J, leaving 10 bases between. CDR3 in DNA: TGCAGCGTTGGAGCCGGGTATAGCAATCAGCCCCAGCATTTT. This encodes CSVGAGYSNQPQHF.

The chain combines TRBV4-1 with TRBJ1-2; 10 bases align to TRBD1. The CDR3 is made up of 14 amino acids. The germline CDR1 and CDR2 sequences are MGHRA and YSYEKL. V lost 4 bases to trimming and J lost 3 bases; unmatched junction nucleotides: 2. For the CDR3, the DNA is TGCGCCAGCAGCCCCGGACAGGGGGACTATGGCTACACCTTC. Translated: CASSPGQGDYGYTF.

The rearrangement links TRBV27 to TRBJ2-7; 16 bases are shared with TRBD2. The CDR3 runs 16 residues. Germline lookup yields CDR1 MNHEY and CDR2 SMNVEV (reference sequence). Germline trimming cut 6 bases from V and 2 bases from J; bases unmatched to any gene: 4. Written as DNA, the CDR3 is TGTGCCAGCAGGGCCGGGACTAGCGGGAGGGCCTACGAGCAGTACTTC. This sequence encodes CASRAGTSGRAYEQYF.

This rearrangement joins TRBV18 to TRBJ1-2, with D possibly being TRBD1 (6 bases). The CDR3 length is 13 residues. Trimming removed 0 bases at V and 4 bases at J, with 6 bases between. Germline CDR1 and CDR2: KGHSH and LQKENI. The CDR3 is CASSPPGGYGYTF. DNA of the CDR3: TGTGCCAGCTCACCACCAGGGGGCTATGGCTACACCTTC.

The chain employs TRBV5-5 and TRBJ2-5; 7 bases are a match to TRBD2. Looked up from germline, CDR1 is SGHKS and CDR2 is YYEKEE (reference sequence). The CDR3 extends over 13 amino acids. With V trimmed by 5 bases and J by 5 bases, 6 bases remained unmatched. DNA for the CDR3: TGTGCCAGCAGAAGCGGGGTATCGGAGACCCAGTACTTC. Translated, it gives CASRSGVSETQYF.

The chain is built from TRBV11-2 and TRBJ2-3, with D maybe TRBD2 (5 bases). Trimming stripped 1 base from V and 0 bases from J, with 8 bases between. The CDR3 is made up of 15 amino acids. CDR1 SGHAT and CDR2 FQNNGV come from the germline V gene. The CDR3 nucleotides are TGTGCCAGCAGCTTAGGAGCGGATAGCACAGATACGCAGTATTTT. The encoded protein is CASSLGADSTDTQYF. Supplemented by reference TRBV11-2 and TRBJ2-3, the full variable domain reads EAGVAQSPRYKIIEKRQSVAFWCNPISGHATLYWYQQILGQGPKLLIQFQNNGVVDDSQLPKDRFSAERLKGVDSTLKIQPAKLEDSAVYLCASSLGADSTDTQYFGPGTRLTVL.

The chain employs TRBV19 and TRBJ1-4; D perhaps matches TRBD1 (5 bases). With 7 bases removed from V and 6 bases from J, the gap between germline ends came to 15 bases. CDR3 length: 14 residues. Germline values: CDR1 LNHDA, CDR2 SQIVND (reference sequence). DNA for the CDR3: TGTGCCAGTAACCAACGACAGAAATATGAAAAACTGTTTTTT. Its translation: CASNQRQKYEKLFF.

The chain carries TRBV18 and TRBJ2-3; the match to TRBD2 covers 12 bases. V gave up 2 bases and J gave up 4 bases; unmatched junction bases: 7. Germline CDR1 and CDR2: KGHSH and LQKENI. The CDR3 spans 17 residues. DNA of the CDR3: TGTGCCAGCTCACCAAGACTAGCGGGAGTAGTCCCAGATACGCAGTATTTT. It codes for CASSPRLAGVVPDTQYF.

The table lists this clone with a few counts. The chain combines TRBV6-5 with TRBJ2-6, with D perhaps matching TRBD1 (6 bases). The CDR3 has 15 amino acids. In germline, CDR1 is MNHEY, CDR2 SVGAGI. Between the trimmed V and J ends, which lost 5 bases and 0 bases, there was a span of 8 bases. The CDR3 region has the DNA TGTGCCAGCAGTGGGACAAACTCTGGGGCCAACGTCCTGACTTTC. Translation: CASSGTNSGANVLTF.